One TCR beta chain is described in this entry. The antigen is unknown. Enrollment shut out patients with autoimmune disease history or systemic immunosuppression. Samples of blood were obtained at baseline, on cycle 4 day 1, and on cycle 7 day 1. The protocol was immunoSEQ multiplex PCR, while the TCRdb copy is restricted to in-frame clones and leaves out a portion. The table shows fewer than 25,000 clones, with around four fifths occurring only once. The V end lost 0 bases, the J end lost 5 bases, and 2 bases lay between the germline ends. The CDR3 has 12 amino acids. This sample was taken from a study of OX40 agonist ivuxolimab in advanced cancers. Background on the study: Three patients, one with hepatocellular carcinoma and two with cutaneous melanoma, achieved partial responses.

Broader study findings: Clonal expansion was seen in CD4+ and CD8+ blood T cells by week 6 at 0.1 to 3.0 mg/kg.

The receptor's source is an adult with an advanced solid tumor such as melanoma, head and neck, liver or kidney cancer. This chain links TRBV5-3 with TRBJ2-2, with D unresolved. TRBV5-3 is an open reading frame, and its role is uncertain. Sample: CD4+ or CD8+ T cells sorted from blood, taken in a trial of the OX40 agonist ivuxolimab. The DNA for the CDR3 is TGTGCCAGAAGCTTGGTAACCGGGGAGCTGTTTTTT. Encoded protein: CARSLVTGELFF.